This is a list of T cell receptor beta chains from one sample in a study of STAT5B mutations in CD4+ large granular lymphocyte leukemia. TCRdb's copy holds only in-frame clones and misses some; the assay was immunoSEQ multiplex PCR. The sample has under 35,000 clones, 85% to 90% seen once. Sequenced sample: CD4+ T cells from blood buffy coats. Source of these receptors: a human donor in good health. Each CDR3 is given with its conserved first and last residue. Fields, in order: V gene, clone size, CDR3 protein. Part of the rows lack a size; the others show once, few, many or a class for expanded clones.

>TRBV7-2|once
CASSFTGTYEQYF
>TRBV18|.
CASSPSGGDLSYEQYF
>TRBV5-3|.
CARSLNQGTGRRELAKNIQYF
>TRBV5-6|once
CASSFGTGGYNEQFF
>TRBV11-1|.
CASSLDNRGLGEQFF
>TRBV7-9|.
CASSLEWKTQYF
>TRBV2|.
CASSNPGDRGRGYTF
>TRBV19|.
CASTRTSGFYNEQFF
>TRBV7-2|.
CASSPGLYTDTQYF
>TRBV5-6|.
CASSWTATGELFF
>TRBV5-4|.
CASSLAREETQYF
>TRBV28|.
CASTRGTLFSPGFF
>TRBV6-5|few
CASSKGLAGVGELFF
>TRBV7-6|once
CASSLWRETQYF
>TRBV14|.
CASSRNRGTGTGELFF
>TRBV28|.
CATTLRRLNTEAFF
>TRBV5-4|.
CASSSDSFSYNSPLHF
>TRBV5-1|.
CASSWVGRDTEAFF
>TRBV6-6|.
CASSYRQGVPDTQYF
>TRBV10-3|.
CAISEPPNTEAFF
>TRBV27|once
CASSLVGRELFF
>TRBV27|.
CASSPGLAGQSSYNEQFF
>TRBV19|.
CATGTANTGELFF
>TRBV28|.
CASSWLFRNTIYF
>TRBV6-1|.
CASSGAVSNYGYTF
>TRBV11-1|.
CASSLKLAEKNIQYF
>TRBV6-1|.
CASSAGLASYEQYF
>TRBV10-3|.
CAISERAGYNEQFF
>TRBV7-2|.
CASSFRTSDTGELFF
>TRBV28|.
CASSPGFRGNTIYF
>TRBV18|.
CASSPSSPDEQFF
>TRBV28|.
CASSLQGASGSYEQYF
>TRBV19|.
CASSMTRGAFF
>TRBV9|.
CASSATGNYGYTF
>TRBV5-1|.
CASSMDGVTSTDTQYF
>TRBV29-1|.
CSAVGQGDYNEQFF
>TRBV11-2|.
CASSPLAGGNTGELFF
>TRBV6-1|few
CASSEDRVDGYTF
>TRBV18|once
CASSPGQGAEQYF
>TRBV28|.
CASTPRLSQVDGNTIYF
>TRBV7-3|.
CASSPGLTSSYEQYF
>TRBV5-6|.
CASSFARDRGYHEQYF
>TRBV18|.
CASSPGLTGLYEQYF
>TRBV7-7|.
CASSLNSGGGEQFF
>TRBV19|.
CASSIVPEETQYF
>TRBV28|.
CASSPDSLSNQPQHF
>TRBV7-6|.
CASSLRTPPSTDTQYF
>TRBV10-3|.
CATQGQGDQPQHF
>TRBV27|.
CASRSGTGNTGELFF
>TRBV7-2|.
CASTDRGVFDEQFF
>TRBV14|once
CASSQDRVLPYEQYF